This passage covers 9 T cell receptor beta chains from one sample sequenced in a study of identifying expanded T cells in peripheral blood. Sequencing was performed with immunoSEQ multiplex PCR; in TCRdb, only in-frame clones are kept and a portion is missing. In the table there are 100,000 to 110,000 clones, over 75% of which are singletons. The sequencing input was blood. The source of these receptors is a person aged 18 to 75 in good health.

The V and J genes are TRBV27 and TRBJ2-2; 14 bases match TRBD2. Germline V gene data show CDR1 as MNHEY and CDR2 as SMNVEV (reference sequence). CDR3 length equals 19 residues. J was trimmed by 5 bases and V by 5 bases; bases with no gene match: 13. The CDR3 sequence: CASSPPYRTSGRRTGELFF. CDR3 sequence (DNA): TGTGCCAGCAGTCCACCATACAGGACTAGCGGGAGGAGGACCGGGGAGCTGTTTTTT.

The chain carries TRBV9 and TRBJ2-1; TRBD1 aligns across 7 bases. The CDR3 spans 14 residues. The germline V gene encodes CDR1 SGDLS and CDR2 YYNGEE. J gave up 6 bases and V 2 bases, and 5 bases lay outside the gene matches. CDR3 in DNA: TGTGCCAGCAGCGTGGGACAGCGTCCCAATGAGCAGTTCTTC. Translated: CASSVGQRPNEQFF.

This rearrangement joins TRBV6-1 to TRBJ2-5, with TRBD1 as a possible D gene (6 bases). Germline-derived CDR1 and CDR2 are MNHNS and SASEGT. CDR3 length equals 13 residues. The V end was cut by 5 bases, the J end by 5 bases, with 12 bases between. CDR3 sequence: CASSPRRGETQYF. CDR3 sequence (DNA): TGTGCCAGCAGTCCCAGAAGGGGGGAGACCCAGTACTTC.

The chain has TRBV19 and TRBJ2-1; D unresolved. V was shortened by 3 bases and J by 16 bases, with 13 bases between the two germline ends. Germline V gene lookup returns CDR1 LNHDA and CDR2 SQIVND (reference sequence). The CDR3 spans 11 residues. CDR3 sequence reads: CASSIGLIVFF. CDR3 bases: TGTGCCAGTAGTATCGGCCTTATTGTCTTCTTC.

The chain combines TRBV4-2 with TRBJ2-3; D ambiguous. This CDR3 is 14 amino acids long. Trimming left V 1 base short and J 2 bases short, with 7 bases between. CDR1 is LGHNA and CDR2 is YNFKEQ in the germline V gene. CDR3 sequence reads: CASSQGAVTDTQYF. The CDR3 DNA is TGTGCCAGCAGCCAAGGGGCTGTCACAGATACGCAGTATTTT.

The chain is built from TRBV21-1 and TRBJ1-1; the table assigns TRBD1, which was not confirmed against the DNA. TRBV21-1 is listed as a pseudogene. The CDR3 runs 15 residues. The CDR3: CASSAWGQANTEAFF. The CDR3 coding sequence is TGTGCCAGCAGCGCATGGGGACAGGCGAACACTGAAGCTTTCTTT.

The chain employs TRBV4-1 and TRBJ2-5, with TRBD2 identical over 12 bases. The length of the CDR3 is 16 residues. Germline values: CDR1 MGHRA, CDR2 YSYEKL. V lost 2 bases, J lost 5 bases, and 6 bases stayed unmatched. CDR3 sequence reads: CASSQLGLAGRETQYF. Here the CDR3 DNA reads TGCGCCAGCAGCCAACTAGGACTAGCGGGGAGGGAGACCCAGTACTTC.

The chain employs TRBV4-1 and TRBJ1-3, with D maybe TRBD1 (6 bases). Germline CDR1 MGHRA, CDR2 YSYEKL. The CDR3 totals 16 residues. With 3 bases removed from V and 3 bases from J, the gap between germline ends came to 15 bases. CDR3 sequence reads: CASSQPSTGGGNTIYF. Written as DNA, the CDR3 is TGCGCCAGCAGCCAGCCCTCGACAGGTGGTGGAAACACCATATATTTT.

This clone came up a few times. V is TRBV2 and J is TRBJ1-2; a weak D match, TRBD1 (5 bases). CDR1 is SNHLY, CDR2 FYNNEI, per germline. The CDR3 runs 13 residues. Between the trimmed V and J ends, which lost 6 bases and 1 base, there was a span of 9 bases. The DNA of the CDR3 is TGTGCCAGCAGGACAGAGAGTAACTATGGCTACACCTTC. It encodes CASRTESNYGYTF. Based on the CDR3 plus reference TRBV2 and TRBJ1-2, the full variable domain is EPEVTQTPSHQVTQMGQEVILRCVPISNHLYFYWYRQILGQKVEFLVSFYNNEISEKSEIFDDQFSVERPDGSNFTLKIRSTKLEDSAMYFCASRTESNYGYTFGSGTRLTVV.